Reported below is one TCR beta chain. In the study's own analysis: Amplification of reference gene primers provided the estimated nucleated cell counts. TCRdb's copy holds only in-frame clones and misses some; the assay was immunoSEQ multiplex PCR. V and J calls and clone size follow that table, whereas D and trimming were derived from the DNA. The sample carries 45,000 to 65,000 clones, approximately 88% recorded once. The sample comes from a study of blood T cell repertoires in COVID-19. As for the study in general: Whether acute or convalescent, the COVID-19 samples came from the United States, Italy and Spain.

Sequencing was done on a sample of peripheral blood. The TCR originated in a human donor in a cohort sampled during active COVID-19.

CDR3 sequence reads: CASGLWGSVGGYTF. CDR3 sequence (DNA): TGTGCTAGTGGCCTGTGGGGCAGCGTTGGTGGCTACACCTTC. The chain has TRBV12-5 and TRBJ1-2; weak D call: TRBD1 (5 bases). The germline V and J ends were trimmed by 6 bases and 7 bases, with 18 bases remaining between them. Germline lookup yields CDR1 LGHNT and CDR2 FRNRAP. The CDR3 loop spans 14 amino acids.